Described below is a single T cell receptor beta chain sequence and its context. What it recognizes is unknown. V lost 2 bases to trimming and J lost 4 bases; unmatched junction nucleotides: 6. CDR3 length equals 15 residues. Per germline, CDR1 MNHEY and CDR2 SVGAGI. The sample comes from a study of identical twins. Study-level results: Insertions were reduced in abundant cord blood beta clonotypes but not in memory repertoires.

Everyone who donated was a healthy Caucasian. Through template switching, a universal primer site was introduced, and the cDNA contained unique molecular identifiers. TCRdb analysed the 5' RACE reads with MiXCR anew, one entry per CDR3 protein. The data show some 560,000 distinct CDR3 sequences, more than 9% seen once. The sample was also reused in another study, on yellow fever vaccine responses in identical twins.

This clonotype was obtained from a woman aged 18 to 35 in good health. The sequenced sample was PBMCs. V gene TRBV6-5 combines with J gene TRBJ2-7, with 9 bases identical to TRBD1. The CDR3 region has the DNA TGTGCCAGCAGTTACACGGTGGGACAGGGTTACGAGCAGTACTTC. Translating gives CASSYTVGQGYEQYF.